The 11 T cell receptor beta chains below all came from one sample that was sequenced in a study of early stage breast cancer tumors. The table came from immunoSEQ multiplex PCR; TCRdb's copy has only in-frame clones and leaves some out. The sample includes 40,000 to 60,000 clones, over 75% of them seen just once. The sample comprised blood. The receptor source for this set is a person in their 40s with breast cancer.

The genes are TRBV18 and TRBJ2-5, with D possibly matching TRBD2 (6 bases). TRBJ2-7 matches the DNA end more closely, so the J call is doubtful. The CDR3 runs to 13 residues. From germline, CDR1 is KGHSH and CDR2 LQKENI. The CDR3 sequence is CASSPGGSDEQYF. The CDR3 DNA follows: TGTGCCAGCTCACCGGGGGGATCGGACGAGCAGTACTTC.

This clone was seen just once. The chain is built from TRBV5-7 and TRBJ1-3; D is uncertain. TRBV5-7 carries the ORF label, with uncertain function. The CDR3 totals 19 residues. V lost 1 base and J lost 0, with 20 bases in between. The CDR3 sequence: CASSLMFNYQMISGNTIYF. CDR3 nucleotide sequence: TGTGCCAGCAGCTTGATGTTCAATTACCAGATGATCTCTGGAAACACCATATATTTT.

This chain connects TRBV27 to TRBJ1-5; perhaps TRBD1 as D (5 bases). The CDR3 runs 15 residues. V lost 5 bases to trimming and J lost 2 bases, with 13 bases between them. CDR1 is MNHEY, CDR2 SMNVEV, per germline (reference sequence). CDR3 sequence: CASSVNRQGNQPQHF. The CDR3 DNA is TGTGCCAGCAGTGTTAACAGGCAGGGCAATCAGCCCCAGCATTTT.

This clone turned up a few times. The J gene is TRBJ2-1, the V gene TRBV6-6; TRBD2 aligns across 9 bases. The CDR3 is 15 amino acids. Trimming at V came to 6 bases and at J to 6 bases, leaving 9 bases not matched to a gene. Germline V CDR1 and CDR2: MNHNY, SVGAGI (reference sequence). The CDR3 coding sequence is TGTGCCAGCAGGGGGCAACTAGCGGGCTCCAATGAGCAGTTCTTC. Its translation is CASRGQLAGSNEQFF.

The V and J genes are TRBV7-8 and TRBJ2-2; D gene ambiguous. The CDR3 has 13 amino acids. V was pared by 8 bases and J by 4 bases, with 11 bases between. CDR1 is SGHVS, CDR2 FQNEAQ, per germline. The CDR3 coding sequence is TGTGCCAGCCGTGGGCAGATCACCGGGGAGCTGTTTTTT. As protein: CASRGQITGELFF.

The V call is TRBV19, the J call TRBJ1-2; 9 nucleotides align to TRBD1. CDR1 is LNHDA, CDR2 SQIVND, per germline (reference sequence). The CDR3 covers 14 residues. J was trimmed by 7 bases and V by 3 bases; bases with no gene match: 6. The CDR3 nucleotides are TGTGCCAGTAGTATCCAACAGGGGGCTAGTGGCTACACCTTC. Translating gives CASSIQQGASGYTF.

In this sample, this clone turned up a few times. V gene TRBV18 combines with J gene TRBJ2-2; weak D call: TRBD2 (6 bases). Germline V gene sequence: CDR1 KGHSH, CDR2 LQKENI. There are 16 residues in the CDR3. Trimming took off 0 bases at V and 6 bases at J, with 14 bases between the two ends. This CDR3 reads CASSPPFQGGPGELFF. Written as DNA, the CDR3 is TGTGCCAGCTCACCACCGTTCCAGGGAGGACCCGGGGAGCTGTTTTTT.

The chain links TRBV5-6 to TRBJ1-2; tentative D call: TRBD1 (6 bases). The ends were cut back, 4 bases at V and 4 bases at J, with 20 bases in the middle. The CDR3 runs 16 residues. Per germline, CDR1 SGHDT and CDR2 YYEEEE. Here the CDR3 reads CASSPDRGAQIYGYTF. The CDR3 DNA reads TGTGCCAGCAGCCCCGATCGGGGGGCGCAGATCTATGGCTACACCTTC.

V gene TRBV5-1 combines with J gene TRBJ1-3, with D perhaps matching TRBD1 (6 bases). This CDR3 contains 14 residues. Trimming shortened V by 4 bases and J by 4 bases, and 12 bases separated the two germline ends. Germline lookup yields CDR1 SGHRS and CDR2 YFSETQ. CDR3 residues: CASSPQGRGNTIYF. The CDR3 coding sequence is TGCGCCAGCAGCCCCCAGGGGCGAGGAAACACCATATATTTT.

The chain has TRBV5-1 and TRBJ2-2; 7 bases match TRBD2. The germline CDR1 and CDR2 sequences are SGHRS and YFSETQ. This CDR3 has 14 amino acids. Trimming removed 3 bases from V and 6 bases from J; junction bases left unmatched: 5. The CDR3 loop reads CASSSMTSPGELFF. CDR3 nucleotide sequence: TGCGCCAGCAGCTCGATGACTAGCCCCGGGGAGCTGTTTTTT.

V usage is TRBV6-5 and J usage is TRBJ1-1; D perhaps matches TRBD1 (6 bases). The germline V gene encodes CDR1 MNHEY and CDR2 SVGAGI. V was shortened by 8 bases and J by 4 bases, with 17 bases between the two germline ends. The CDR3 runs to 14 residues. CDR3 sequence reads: CASQLMGGRTEAFF. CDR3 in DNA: TGTGCCAGCCAGCTGATGGGGGGGCGCACTGAAGCTTTCTTT.